A single sample is the source of the 8 T cell receptor beta chains below, sequenced in a study of T cell responses to AZD1222 COVID-19 vaccine. Clones were sequenced by immunoSEQ multiplex PCR, and TCRdb holds only the in-frame ones, with some missing. The sample lists around 200,000 clones, more than 70% occurring once. Sequencing was performed on peripheral blood, taken 28 days after the second AZD1222 dose. All receptors derive from an adult who received the AZD1222 COVID-19 vaccine.

V usage is TRBV18 and J usage is TRBJ1-6, with TRBD1 matching over 9 bases. The J segment lost 7 bases and the V segment lost 2 bases, leaving 3 bases of the junction unmatched. From germline, CDR1 is KGHSH and CDR2 LQKENI. The CDR3 has 15 residues. CDR3 in DNA: TGTGCCAGCTCACCAGTGGGACAGGGAAATTCACCCCTCCACTTT. Its protein is CASSPVGQGNSPLHF. Full variable domain (rest looked up from reference TRBV18 and TRBJ1-6): NAGVMQNPRHLVRRRGQEARLRCSPMKGHSHVYWYRQLPEEGLKFMVYLQKENIIDESGMPKERFSAEFPKEGPSILRIQQVVRGDSAAYFCASSPVGQGNSPLHFGNGTRLTVT.

This clone was seen a handful of times. V and J are TRBV6-5 and TRBJ2-3, with 10 nucleotides matching TRBD2. CDR1 is MNHEY, CDR2 SVGAGI, per germline. The junction had 11 bases not matched to a gene; V was cut back by 8 bases and J by 6 bases. CDR3 size: 15 residues. This CDR3 reads CASSPLAGDRDTQYF. The DNA for the CDR3 is TGTGCCAGCTCCCCCCTAGCGGGAGATAGGGATACGCAGTATTTT.

The J gene is TRBJ2-2, the V gene TRBV4-2; no clear D. V lost 4 bases and J 2 bases, leaving 8 bases between the germline ends. CDR3 length: 14 amino acids. CDR1 is LGHNA, CDR2 YNFKEQ, per germline. CDR3 region: CASSRRDNTGELFF. The CDR3 DNA sequence: TGTGCCAGCAGCCGACGAGATAACACCGGGGAGCTGTTTTTT.

V and J are TRBV23-1 and TRBJ2-7; D not certain. TRBV23-1 is an ORF; its function is uncertain. The CDR3 contains 17 residues. V lost 0 bases and J lost 0, with 15 bases in between. CDR3 sequence reads: CASSQSPPRITSYEQYF. The CDR3 DNA follows: TGCGCCAGCAGTCAATCGCCCCCCCGAATTACCTCCTACGAGCAGTACTTC.

The CDR3 DNA is TGTGCCAGCAGCTTAGCGAGAAGAGGGGACGAGCAGTACTTC. Amino acids: CASSLARRGDEQYF. The J gene is TRBJ2-7, the V gene TRBV7-9; either TRBD1 or TRBD2 may supply D (5 bases each). V was trimmed by 0 bases and J by 5 bases, leaving 11 bases between them. Germline-derived CDR1 and CDR2 are SEHNR and FQNEAQ (reference sequence). This CDR3 region has 14 residues.

This chain connects TRBV6-2 or TRBV6-3 to TRBJ2-1; no reliable D call. V was pared by 2 bases and J by 6 bases, with 2 bases between. Per the germline V gene, CDR1 is MNHEY and CDR2 is SVGEGT. The length of the CDR3 is 11 residues. CDR3 amino acids: CASSYPNEQFF. The CDR3 bases are TGTGCCAGCAGTTACCCCAATGAGCAGTTCTTC.

This chain links TRBV25-1 with TRBJ2-1; 8 bases fit TRBD2. This CDR3 has 16 residues. Trimming at V came to 6 bases and at J to 6 bases, leaving 13 bases not matched to a gene. Germline loops: CDR1 MGHDK, CDR2 SYGVNS. This CDR3 reads CASSPPGGRPFNEQFF. The CDR3 DNA is TGTGCCAGCAGCCCGCCGGGCGGGAGGCCTTTCAATGAGCAGTTCTTC.

This chain uses TRBV10-1 with TRBJ2-5, with D possibly TRBD2 on 7 matching bases. The V and J ends lost 11 bases and 2 bases respectively, with 18 bases between them. This CDR3 region has 14 residues. Germline V gives CDR1 WNHNN, CDR2 SYGVQD (reference sequence). The DNA of the CDR3 is TGCGCCGGAGTAAGGGGGACTACGCAAGAGACCCAGTACTTC. It is translated as CAGVRGTTQETQYF.